This TCR beta chain emerged from a study of PD-1 blockade in classical Hodgkin lymphoma. About this clone: Its antigen is still unknown.

Assay used: immunoSEQ multiplex PCR; TCRdb lists only in-frame clones, some missing. The sample comprises about 13,000 clones, 75% to 95% of which are singletons, and roughly a tenth rests with the top ten. Following autologous stem cell transplantation, relapse occurred in every patient, and exposure to brentuximab vedotin varied. Whole-study results and caveats: Although disease activity or prior therapy may be involved, causes of the repertoire differences remain undefined.

The source material was peripheral blood mononuclear cells (PBMCs), sampled at baseline. The TCR comes from a human donor with classical Hodgkin lymphoma.

The CDR3 bases are TGTGCCAGTAGTATAGATCACGGACCTCTTGGCTACACCTTC. Its protein is CASSIDHGPLGYTF. The chain links TRBV19 to TRBJ1-2; D remains ambiguous. CDR1 LNHDA and CDR2 SQIVND come from the germline V gene (reference sequence). Trimming shortened V by 0 bases and J by 7 bases, and 12 bases separated the two germline ends. The CDR3 spans 14 residues. Full variable domain (rest looked up from reference TRBV19 and TRBJ1-2): DGGITQSPKYLFRKEGQNVTLSCEQNLNHDAMYWYRQDPGQGLRLIYYSQIVNDFQKGDIAEGYSVSREKKESFPLTVTSAQKNPTAFYLCASSIDHGPLGYTFGSGTRLTVV.